This T cell receptor beta chain comes out of a study of blood T cell repertoires in COVID-19. Here immunoSEQ multiplex PCR was the method, and the copy in TCRdb shows in-frame clones only, minus some. This table has under 300,000 clones, around 89% appearing once. Participant reports of clinical history set cohort assignment. Two negative PCRs, clearance, or symptom resolution characterized the recovered Cohort 3 donors. The germline V gene encodes CDR1 SGHDT and CDR2 YYEEEE. The CDR3 is 14 amino acids. Trimming removed 1 base at V and 6 bases at J, with 11 bases between. The sequence was collected from a woman aged 50 to 60 who had recovered from COVID-19. J is TRBJ2-1 and V is TRBV5-6, with a weak D call TRBD2 (5 bases). The sample was PBMCs or T cells enriched from blood (not recorded which). The chain's CDR3 is CASSLPGMGNEQFF. The CDR3 nucleotides read TGTGCCAGCAGCTTGCCGGGAATGGGCAATGAGCAGTTCTTC.